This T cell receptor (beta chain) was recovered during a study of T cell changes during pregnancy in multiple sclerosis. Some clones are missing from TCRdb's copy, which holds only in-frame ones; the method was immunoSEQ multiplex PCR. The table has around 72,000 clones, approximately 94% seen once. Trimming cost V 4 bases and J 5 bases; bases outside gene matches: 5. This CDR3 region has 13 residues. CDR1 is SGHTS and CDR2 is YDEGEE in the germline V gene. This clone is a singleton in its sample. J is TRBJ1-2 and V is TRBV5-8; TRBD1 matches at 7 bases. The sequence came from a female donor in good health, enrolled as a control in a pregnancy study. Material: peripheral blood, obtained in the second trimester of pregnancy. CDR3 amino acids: CASSVDREYGYTF. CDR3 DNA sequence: TGTGCCAGCAGCGTCGACAGGGAGTATGGCTACACCTTC.